This T cell receptor beta chain was obtained from a study of spatial heterogeneity in lung cancer. Overall study findings and caveats: Expanded intratumoral alpha and beta TCR counts tracked tumor mutation counts. Beta chains had an estimated 13% coverage of tumor T cells, and alpha chains had approximately 7%.

Individually, TCR cDNA molecules were each labelled with a unique molecular identifier. From the 5' RACE reads, TCRdb called clonotypes with MiXCR, one entry per CDR3 protein. The sample contains under 20,000 distinct CDR3 sequences, roughly 6.2% of which appear only once. This clonotype has more than one count but fewer than ten. Antigen: not known. V was shortened by 5 bases and J by 0 bases, with 11 bases between the two germline ends. Germline assignment: CDR1 MRHNA and CDR2 SNTAGT. The CDR3 totals 15 residues. Time point of the sample: sample taken at primary tumor resection. The chain couples TRBV6-4 to TRBJ2-1; D perhaps matches TRBD2 (6 bases). The sequence was obtained from a male donor with early-stage non-small cell lung cancer. The sequencing used lung tumor tissue, collected at surgery. This CDR3 reads CASSIAEASYNEQFF. CDR3 in DNA: TGTGCCAGCAGTATAGCGGAGGCCTCCTACAATGAGCAGTTCTTC.